The 2 T cell receptor beta chains in this list originate from one sample, sequenced in a study of cytomegalovirus exposure and HLA in healthy donors. The PCR had 60 Vbeta and 13 Jbeta primers. Some clones are missing from TCRdb's copy, which holds only in-frame ones; the method was immunoSEQ multiplex PCR. Here the sample spans under 130,000 clones, approximately 79% being singletons. The specimen was PBMCs. The receptors shown here come from a woman in her thirties or forties in good health and CMV-seronegative.

V is TRBV2 and J is TRBJ2-3, with 8 bases identical to TRBD2. The J segment lost 0 bases and the V segment lost 5 bases, leaving 7 bases of the junction unmatched. This CDR3 comprises 16 residues. From germline, CDR1 is SNHLY and CDR2 FYNNEI. CDR3 DNA sequence: TGTGCCAGCAGTCCTCAACTAGCGGCTAGCACAGATACGCAGTATTTT. This translates into CASSPQLAASTDTQYF.

As DNA, the CDR3 is TGCAGCGAGAAAGAACAGGGGGCAATAGATACGCAGTATTTT. Translated, it gives CSEKEQGAIDTQYF. J is TRBJ2-3 and V is TRBV29-1; TRBD1 matches at 9 bases. The CDR3 covers 14 residues. Trimming took 7 bases from V and 5 from J; bases not matched to a gene: 10. Germline V lookup: CDR1 SQVTM, CDR2 ANQGSEA.